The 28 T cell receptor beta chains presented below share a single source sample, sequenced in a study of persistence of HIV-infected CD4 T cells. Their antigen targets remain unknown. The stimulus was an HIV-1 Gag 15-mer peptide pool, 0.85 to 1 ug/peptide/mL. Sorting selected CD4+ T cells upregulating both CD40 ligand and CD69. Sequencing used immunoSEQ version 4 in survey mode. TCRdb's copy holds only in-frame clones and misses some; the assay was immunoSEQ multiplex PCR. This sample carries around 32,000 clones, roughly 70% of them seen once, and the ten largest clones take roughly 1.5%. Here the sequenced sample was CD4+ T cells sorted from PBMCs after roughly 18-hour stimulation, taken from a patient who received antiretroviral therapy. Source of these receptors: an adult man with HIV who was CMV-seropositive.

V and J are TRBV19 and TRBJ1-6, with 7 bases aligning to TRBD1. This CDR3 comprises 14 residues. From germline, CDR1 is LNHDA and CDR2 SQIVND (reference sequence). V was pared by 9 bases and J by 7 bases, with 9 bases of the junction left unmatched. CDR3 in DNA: TGTGCCAGCTCCCCAGGGGGGTCGAATTCACCCCTCCACTTT. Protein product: CASSPGGSNSPLHF.

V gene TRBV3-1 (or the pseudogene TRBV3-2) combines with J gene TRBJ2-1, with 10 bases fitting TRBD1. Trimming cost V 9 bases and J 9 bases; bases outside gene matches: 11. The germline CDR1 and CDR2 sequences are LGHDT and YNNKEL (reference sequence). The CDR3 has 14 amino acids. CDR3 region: CASIDWGQGSEQFF. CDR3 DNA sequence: TGTGCCAGTATCGATTGGGGACAGGGGAGTGAGCAGTTCTTC.

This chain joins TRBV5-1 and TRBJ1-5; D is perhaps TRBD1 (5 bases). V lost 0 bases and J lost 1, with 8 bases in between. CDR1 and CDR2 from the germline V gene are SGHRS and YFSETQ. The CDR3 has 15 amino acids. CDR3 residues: CASSLEGVSNQPQHF. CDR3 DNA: TGCGCCAGCAGCTTGGAAGGGGTAAGCAATCAGCCCCAGCATTTT.

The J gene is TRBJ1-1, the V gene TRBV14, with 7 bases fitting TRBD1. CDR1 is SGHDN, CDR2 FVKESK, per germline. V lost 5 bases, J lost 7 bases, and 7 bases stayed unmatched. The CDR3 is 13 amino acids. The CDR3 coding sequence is TGTGCCAGCAGCTACGACAGGGATGATGAAGCTTTCTTT. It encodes CASSYDRDDEAFF.

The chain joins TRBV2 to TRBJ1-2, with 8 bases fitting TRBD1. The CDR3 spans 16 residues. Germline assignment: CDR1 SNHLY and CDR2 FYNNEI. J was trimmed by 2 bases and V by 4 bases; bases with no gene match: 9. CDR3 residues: CASSAFDRGGNYGYTF. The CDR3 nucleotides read TGTGCCAGCAGTGCCTTCGACAGGGGCGGAAACTATGGCTACACCTTC.

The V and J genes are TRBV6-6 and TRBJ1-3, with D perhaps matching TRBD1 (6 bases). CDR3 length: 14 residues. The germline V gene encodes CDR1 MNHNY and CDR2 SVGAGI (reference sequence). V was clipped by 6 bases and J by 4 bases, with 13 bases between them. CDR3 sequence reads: CASSLGGTGNTIYF. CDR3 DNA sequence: TGTGCCAGCAGCTTAGGGGGGACGGGAAACACCATATATTTT.

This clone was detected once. The CDR3 DNA is TGTGCCAGCAGCCTCGATTGGGGGGGCAATCAGCCCCAGCATTTT. It specifies CASSLDWGGNQPQHF. The rearrangement uses TRBV27 and TRBJ1-5; TRBD1 might be the D (5 bases). Germline assignment: CDR1 MNHEY and CDR2 SMNVEV (reference sequence). This CDR3 region has 15 residues. Trimming cost V 6 bases and J 2 bases, with 14 bases left between them.

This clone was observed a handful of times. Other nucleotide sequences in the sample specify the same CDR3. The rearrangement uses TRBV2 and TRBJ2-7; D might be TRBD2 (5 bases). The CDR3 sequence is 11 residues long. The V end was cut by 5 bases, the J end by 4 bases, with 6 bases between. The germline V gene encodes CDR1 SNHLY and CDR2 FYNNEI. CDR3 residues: CASSRGYEQYF. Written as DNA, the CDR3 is TGTGCCAGCAGTCGGGGATACGAGCAGTACTTC.

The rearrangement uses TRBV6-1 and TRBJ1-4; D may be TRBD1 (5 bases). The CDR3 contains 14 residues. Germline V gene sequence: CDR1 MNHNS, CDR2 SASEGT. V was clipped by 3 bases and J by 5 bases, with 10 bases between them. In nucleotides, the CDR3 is TGTGCCAGCAGTGAGCCCAGGGCCAATGAAAAACTGTTTTTT. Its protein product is CASSEPRANEKLFF.

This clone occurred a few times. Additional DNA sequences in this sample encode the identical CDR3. The CDR3, as DNA: TGTGCCAGCAGTTACTCTGAAGGTTACGAGCAGTACTTC. Its protein is CASSYSEGYEQYF. The chain uses TRBV6-5 and TRBJ2-7; D remains ambiguous. The V and J ends lost 0 bases and 4 bases respectively, with 7 bases between them. The CDR3 spans 13 residues. CDR1 is MNHEY and CDR2 is SVGAGI in the germline V gene.

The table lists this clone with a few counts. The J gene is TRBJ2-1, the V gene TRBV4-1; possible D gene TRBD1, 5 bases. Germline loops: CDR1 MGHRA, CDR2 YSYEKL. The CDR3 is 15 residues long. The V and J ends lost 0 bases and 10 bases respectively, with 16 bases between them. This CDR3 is CASSQERDRSKEQFF. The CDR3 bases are TGCGCCAGCAGCCAAGAAAGAGACAGATCCAAGGAGCAGTTCTTC.

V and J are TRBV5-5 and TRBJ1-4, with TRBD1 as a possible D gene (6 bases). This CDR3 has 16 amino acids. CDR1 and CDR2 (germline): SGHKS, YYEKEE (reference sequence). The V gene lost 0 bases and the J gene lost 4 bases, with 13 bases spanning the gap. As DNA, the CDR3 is TGTGCCAGCAGCTTGGGCGGGACAACAAGTAATGAAAAACTGTTTTTT. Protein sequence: CASSLGGTTSNEKLFF. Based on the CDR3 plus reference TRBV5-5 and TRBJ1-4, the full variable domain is DAGVTQSPTHLIKTRGQQVTLRCSPISGHKSVSWYQQVLGQGPQFIFQYYEKEERGRGNFPDRFSARQFPNYSSELNVNALLLGDSALYLCASSLGGTTSNEKLFFGSGTQLSVL.

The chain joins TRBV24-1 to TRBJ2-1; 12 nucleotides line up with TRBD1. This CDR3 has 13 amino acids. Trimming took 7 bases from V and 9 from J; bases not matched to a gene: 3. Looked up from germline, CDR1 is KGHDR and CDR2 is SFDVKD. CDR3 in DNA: TGTGCCACCAGGGGACAGGGGGCTGTTGAGCAGTTCTTC. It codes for CATRGQGAVEQFF.

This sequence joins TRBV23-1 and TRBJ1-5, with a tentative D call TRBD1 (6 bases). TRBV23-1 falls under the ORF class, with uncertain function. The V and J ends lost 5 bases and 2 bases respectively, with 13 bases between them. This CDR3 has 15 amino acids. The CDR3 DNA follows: TGCGCCAGCAGTTCGGGGGCTCGGGGCAATCAGCCCCAGCATTTT. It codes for CASSSGARGNQPQHF.

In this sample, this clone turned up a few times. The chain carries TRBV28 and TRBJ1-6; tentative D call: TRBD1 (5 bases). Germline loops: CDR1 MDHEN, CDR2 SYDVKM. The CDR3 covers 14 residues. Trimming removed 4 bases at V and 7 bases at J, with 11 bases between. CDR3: CASSSRERNSPLHF. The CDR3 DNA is TGTGCCAGCAGTTCCAGGGAAAGGAATTCACCCCTCCACTTT.

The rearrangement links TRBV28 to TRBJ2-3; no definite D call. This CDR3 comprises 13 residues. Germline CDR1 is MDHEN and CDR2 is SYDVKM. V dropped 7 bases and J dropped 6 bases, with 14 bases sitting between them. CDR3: CASISGTLDTQYF. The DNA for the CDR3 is TGTGCCAGCATTTCTGGAACGTTGGATACGCAGTATTTT.

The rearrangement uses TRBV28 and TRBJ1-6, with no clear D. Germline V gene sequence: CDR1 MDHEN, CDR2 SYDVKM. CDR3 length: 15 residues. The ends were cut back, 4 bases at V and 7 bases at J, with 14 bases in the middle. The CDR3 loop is CASSSAGSGNSPLHF. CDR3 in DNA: TGTGCCAGCAGTTCAGCCGGGTCAGGCAATTCACCCCTCCACTTT.

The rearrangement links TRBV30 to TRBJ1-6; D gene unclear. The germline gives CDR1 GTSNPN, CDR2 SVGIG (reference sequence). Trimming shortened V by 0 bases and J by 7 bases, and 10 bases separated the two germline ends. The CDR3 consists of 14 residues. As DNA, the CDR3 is TGTGCCTGGAGTGTCTTGGGTGGGAATTCACCCCTCCACTTT. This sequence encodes CAWSVLGGNSPLHF.

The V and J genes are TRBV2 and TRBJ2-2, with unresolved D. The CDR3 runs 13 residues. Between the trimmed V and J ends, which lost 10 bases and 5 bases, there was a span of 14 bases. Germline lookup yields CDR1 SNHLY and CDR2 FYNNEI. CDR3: CAIYSRDTGELFF. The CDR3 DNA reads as TGTGCCATCTATTCGCGAGATACCGGGGAGCTGTTTTTT.

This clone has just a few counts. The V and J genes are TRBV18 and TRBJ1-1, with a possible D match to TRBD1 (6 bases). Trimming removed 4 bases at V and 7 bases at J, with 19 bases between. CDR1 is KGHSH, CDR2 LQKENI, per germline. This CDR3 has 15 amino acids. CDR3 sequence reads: CASSRGQLGGFEAFF. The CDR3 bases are TGTGCCAGCTCACGAGGACAGTTGGGGGGATTTGAAGCTTTCTTT.

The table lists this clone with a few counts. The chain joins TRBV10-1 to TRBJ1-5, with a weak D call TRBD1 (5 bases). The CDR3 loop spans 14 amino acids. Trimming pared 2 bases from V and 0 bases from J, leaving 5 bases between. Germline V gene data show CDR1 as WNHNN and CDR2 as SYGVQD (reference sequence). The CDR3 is CASSERGSNQPQHF. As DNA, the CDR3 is TGCGCCAGCAGTGAGAGGGGTAGCAATCAGCCCCAGCATTTT.

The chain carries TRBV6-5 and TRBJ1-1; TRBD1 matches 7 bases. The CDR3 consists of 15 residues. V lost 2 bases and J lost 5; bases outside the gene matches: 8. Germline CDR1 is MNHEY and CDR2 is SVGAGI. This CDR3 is CASSYRAGGFTEAFF. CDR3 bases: TGTGCCAGCAGTTACAGGGCAGGGGGTTTTACTGAAGCTTTCTTT.

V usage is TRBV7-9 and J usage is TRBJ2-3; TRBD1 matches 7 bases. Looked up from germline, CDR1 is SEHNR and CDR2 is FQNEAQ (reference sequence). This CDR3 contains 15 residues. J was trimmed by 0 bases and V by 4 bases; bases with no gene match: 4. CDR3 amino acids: CASSSRGQSTDTQYF. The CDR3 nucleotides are TGTGCCAGCAGCTCCCGGGGACAGAGCACAGATACGCAGTATTTT.

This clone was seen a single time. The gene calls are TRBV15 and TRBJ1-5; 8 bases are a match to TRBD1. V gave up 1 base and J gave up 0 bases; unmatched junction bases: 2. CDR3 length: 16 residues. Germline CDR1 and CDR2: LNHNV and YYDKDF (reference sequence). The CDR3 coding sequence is TGTGCCACCAGCAGAGTTCAGGGGGCTAGCAATCAGCCCCAGCATTTT. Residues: CATSRVQGASNQPQHF.

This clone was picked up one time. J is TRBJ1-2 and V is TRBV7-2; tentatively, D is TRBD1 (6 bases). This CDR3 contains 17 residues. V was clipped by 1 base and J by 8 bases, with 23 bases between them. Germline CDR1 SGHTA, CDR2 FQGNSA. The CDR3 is CASSLEGRGLNSGGYTF. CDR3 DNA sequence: TGTGCCAGCAGCTTAGAAGGCAGGGGCCTTAACTCGGGAGGCTACACCTTC. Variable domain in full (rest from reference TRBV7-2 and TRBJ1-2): GAGVSQSPSNKVTEKGKDVELRCDPISGHTALYWYRQSLGQGLEFLIYFQGNSAPDKSGLPSDRFSAERTGGSVSTLTIQRTQQEDSAVYLCASSLEGRGLNSGGYTFGSGTRLTVV.

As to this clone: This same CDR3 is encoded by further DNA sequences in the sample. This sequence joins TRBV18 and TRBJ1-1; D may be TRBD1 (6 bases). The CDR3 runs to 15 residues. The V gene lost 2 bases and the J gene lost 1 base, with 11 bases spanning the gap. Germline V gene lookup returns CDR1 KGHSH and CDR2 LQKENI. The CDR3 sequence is CASSPGKGGNTEAFF. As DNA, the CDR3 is TGTGCCAGCTCACCAGGGAAGGGGGGGAACACTGAAGCTTTCTTT.

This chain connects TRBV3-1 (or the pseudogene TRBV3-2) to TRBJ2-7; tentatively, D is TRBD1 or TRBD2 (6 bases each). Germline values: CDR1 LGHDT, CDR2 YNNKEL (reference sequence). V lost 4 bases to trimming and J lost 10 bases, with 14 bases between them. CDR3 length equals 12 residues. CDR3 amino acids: CASSPWGADQYF. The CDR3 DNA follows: TGTGCCAGCAGCCCATGGGGGGCGGATCAGTACTTC.

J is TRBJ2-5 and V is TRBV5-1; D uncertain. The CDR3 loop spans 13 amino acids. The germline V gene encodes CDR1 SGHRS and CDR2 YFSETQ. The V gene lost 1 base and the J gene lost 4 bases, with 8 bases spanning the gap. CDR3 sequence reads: CASSLMGGETQYF. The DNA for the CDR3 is TGCGCCAGCAGCTTGATGGGCGGAGAGACCCAGTACTTC.